This T cell receptor (beta chain) was found in a study of neurological immune-mediated disorders. In its sample, this clonotype was seen many times. Unsorted libraries were generated from 2 million PBMCs. These cells had been stored in RNAlater at -80 C. The output of every sequencing run, over 190 million TCR-beta sequences, came from 15-18 subjects. TCRdb used MiXCR to reprocess the 5' RACE reads, holding one entry per CDR3 protein. Of tens of thousands of distinct CDR3 sequences listed, 10% are singletons. CDR3 size: 15 residues. Germline lookup yields CDR1 SGDLS and CDR2 YYNGEE. With 3 bases clipped from V and 2 bases from J, the junction kept 6 bases outside the gene matches.

The sequencing sample was made of PBMCs. The chain has TRBV9 and TRBJ2-7; TRBD2 agrees at 9 bases. This receptor was identified in a man aged 35 to 55 in good health. The CDR3 sequence is CASSASSGTTYEQYF. The CDR3 DNA reads as TGTGCCAGCAGCGCCTCTAGCGGGACGACCTACGAGCAGTACTTC.